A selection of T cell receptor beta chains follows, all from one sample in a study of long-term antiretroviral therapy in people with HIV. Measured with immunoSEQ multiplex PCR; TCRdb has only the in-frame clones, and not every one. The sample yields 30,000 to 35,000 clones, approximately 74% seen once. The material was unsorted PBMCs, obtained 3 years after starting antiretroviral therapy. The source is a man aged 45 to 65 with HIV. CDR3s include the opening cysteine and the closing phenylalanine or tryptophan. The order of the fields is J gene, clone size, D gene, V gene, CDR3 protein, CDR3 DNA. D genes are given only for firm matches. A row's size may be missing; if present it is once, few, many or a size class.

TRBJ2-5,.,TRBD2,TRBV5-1,CASSSGLAGVETQYF,TGCGCCAGCAGCTCAGGACTAGCAGGTGTAGAGACCCAGTACTTC
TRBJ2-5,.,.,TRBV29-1,CSVEESRETQYF,TGCAGCGTTGAAGAGAGCAGGGAGACCCAGTACTTC
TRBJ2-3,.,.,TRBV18,CASSPTSRSSTDTQYF,TGTGCCAGCTCACCTACTAGCAGATCTAGCACAGATACGCAGTATTTT
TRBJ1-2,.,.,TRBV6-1,CASSPLEGNYGYTF,TGTGCCAGCAGCCCCCTTGAGGGAAACTATGGCTACACCTTC
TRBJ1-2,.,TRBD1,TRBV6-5,CASSRTGRGGYTF,TGTGCCAGCAGCCGGACAGGGCGTGGTGGCTACACCTTC
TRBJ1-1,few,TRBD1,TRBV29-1,CSVADRSAFF,TGCAGCGTCGCGGACAGGAGCGCTTTCTTT
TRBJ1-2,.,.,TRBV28,CASSPLGQGFYGYTF,TGTGCCAGCAGCCCCCTGGGGCAGGGTTTCTATGGCTACACCTTC
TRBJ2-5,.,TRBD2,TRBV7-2,CASSLGASGSQTQYF,TGTGCCAGCAGCTTAGGGGCTAGCGGGAGCCAGACCCAGTACTTC
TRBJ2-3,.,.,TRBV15,CATSFRTIYTQYF,TGTGCCACCAGCTTTCGGACTATTTATACGCAGTATTTT
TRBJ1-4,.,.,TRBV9,CASSVQGGATNEKLFF,TGTGCCAGCAGCGTGCAGGGAGGAGCGACTAATGAAAAACTGTTTTTT
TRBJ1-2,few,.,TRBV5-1,CASSLGNYGDYGYTF,TGCGCCAGCAGCTTGGGGAATTATGGAGATTATGGCTACACCTTC
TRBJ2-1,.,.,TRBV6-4,CASSDSLGMNEQFF,TGTGCCAGCAGTGACTCACTAGGAATGAATGAGCAGTTCTTC
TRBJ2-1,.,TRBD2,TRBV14,CASSPLPLLAAYNEQFF,TGTGCCAGCAGCCCTCTTCCTTTACTAGCGGCCTACAATGAGCAGTTCTTC
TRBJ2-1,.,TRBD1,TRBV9,CASSDRTGPYNEQFF,TGTGCCAGCAGCGATCGGACAGGCCCCTACAATGAGCAGTTCTTC
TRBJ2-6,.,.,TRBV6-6,CASRDSGANVLTF,TGTGCCAGCAGAGACTCTGGGGCCAACGTCCTGACTTTC
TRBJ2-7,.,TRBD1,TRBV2,CASSEGQGVAYEQYF,TGTGCCAGCAGTGAAGGACAGGGGGTCGCTTACGAGCAGTACTTC
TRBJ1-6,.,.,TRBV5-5,CASSLGGGRNNSPLHF,TGTGCCAGCAGCTTGGGGGGGGGAAGAAATAATTCACCCCTCCACTTT
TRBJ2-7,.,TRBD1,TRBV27,CASSSVGTGERHEQYF,TGTGCCAGCAGTTCCGTGGGGACAGGTGAAAGGCACGAGCAGTACTTC
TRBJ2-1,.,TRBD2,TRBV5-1,CASSLEPGGAVEQFF,TGCGCCAGCAGCTTGGAACCGGGAGGGGCGGTTGAGCAGTTCTTC
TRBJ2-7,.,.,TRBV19,CASSIRESHEQYF,TGTGCCAGTAGTATTAGAGAAAGCCACGAGCAGTACTTC
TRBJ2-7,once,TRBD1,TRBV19,CASKFGAGGAGEQYF,TGTGCCAGTAAGTTCGGTGCAGGGGGCGCGGGGGAGCAGTACTTC
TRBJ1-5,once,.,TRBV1,CTSSQRGRGNQPQHF,TGCACCAGCAGCCAAAGGGGGCGGGGGAATCAGCCCCAGCATTTT
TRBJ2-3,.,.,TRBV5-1,CASSLTGDTQYF,TGCGCCAGCAGCCTAACCGGGGATACGCAGTATTTT
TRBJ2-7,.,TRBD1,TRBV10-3,CAISGQGYEQYF,TGTGCCATCAGTGGACAGGGCTACGAGCAGTACTTC
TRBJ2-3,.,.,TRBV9,CASSPTTGSGAYTQYF,TGTGCCAGCAGCCCCACGACAGGGAGCGGGGCCTATACGCAGTATTTT
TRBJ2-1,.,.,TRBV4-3,CASSPPRASRDNEQFF,TGCGCCAGCAGCCCCCCAAGGGCTAGCAGAGACAATGAGCAGTTCTTC
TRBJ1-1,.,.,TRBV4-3,CASSQERQLGDRNTEAFF,TGCGCCAGCAGCCAAGAAAGACAGCTGGGAGATAGGAACACTGAAGCTTTCTTT
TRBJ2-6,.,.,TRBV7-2,CASSLKVGANVLTF,TGTGCCAGCAGCTTAAAGGTGGGGGCCAACGTCCTGACTTTC
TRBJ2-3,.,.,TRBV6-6,CASSYLGQAGTDTQYF,TGTGCCAGCAGTTACCTAGGTCAGGCCGGCACAGATACGCAGTATTTT
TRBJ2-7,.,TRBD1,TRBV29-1,CSVTGTDYEQYF,TGCAGCGTTACCGGGACAGACTACGAGCAGTACTTC
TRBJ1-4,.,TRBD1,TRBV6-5,CASSSGTGVEKLFF,TGTGCCAGCAGCTCCGGGACAGGGGTTGAAAAACTGTTTTTT
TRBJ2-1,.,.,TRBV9,CASSVKASYNEQFF,TGTGCCAGCAGCGTAAAGGCATCCTACAATGAGCAGTTCTTC
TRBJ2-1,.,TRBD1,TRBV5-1,CASRYGQANEQFF,TGCGCCAGCAGATATGGACAGGCGAATGAGCAGTTCTTC
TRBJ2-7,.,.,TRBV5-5,CASSLGPGGNYEQYF,TGTGCCAGCAGCTTGGGCCCAGGGGGGAACTACGAGCAGTACTTC
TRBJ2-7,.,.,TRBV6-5,CASSSDRHPPYEQYF,TGTGCCAGCAGCTCCGACAGGCACCCCCCCTACGAGCAGTACTTC
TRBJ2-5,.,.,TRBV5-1,CASTGTQYQETQYF,TGCGCCAGCACCGGGACTCAGTACCAAGAGACCCAGTACTTC
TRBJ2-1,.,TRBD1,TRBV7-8,CASSPAGTGSSYNEQFF,TGTGCCAGCAGCCCAGCCGGGACAGGGAGCTCCTACAATGAGCAGTTCTTC
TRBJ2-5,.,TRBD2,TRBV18,CASSPGTSGSGQETQYF,TGTGCCAGCTCACCCGGGACTAGCGGGAGTGGGCAAGAGACCCAGTACTTC
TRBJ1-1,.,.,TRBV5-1,CASSLDVVGVTEAFF,TGCGCCAGCAGCTTGGATGTTGTGGGGGTAACTGAAGCTTTCTTT
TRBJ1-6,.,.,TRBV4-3,CASSQVMTGPDSPLHF,TGCGCCAGCAGCCAAGTAATGACAGGCCCTGATTCACCCCTCCACTTT
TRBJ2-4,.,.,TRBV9,CASSVDPRRTKNIQYF,TGTGCCAGCAGCGTAGACCCGCGCAGGACCAAAAACATTCAGTACTTC
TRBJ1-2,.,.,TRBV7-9,CASSSSVSPRTFNYGYTF,TGTGCCAGCAGCTCCTCCGTATCACCCCGAACTTTTAACTATGGCTACACCTTC